These T cell receptor beta chains were read from a single sample in a study of blood T cell repertoires in COVID-19. Method: immunoSEQ multiplex PCR; TCRdb's copy keeps in-frame clones and lacks some. The data hold approximately 390,000 clones, with around 90% observed a single time. The sequencing input was peripheral blood. These receptors were obtained from a man between 18 and 29 years old with active or convalescent COVID-19. Both conserved end residues are part of each CDR3. The D gene is left open where the match is weak. Rows give clone size only sometimes, using once, few, many, or a class for an expanded clone.

size: NA; V: TRBV9; J: TRBJ1-2; D: TRBD1; CDR3: CASSVGTGGYGYTF; DNA: TGTGCCAGCAGCGTAGGGACAGGGGGCTATGGCTACACCTTC
size: NA; V: TRBV13; J: TRBJ1-1; D: NA; CDR3: CASSLGRVDVFF; DNA: TGTGCCAGCAGCTTAGGCCGGGTCGATGTCTTCTTT
size: NA; V: TRBV4-2; J: TRBJ1-2; D: NA; CDR3: CASSQDRYPGSRDTERGYTF; DNA: TGTGCCAGCAGCCAAGATCGTTATCCGGGATCCAGAGATACAGAGAGAGGCTACACCTTC
size: NA; V: TRBV3-1/TRBV3-2; J: TRBJ2-3; D: NA; CDR3: CASSQDNLVAQYF; DNA: TGTGCCAGCAGCCAAGATAACCTAGTAGCGCAGTATTTT
size: NA; V: TRBV18; J: TRBJ1-2; D: TRBD1; CDR3: CASSSDRGGPNYGYTF; DNA: TGTGCCAGCTCATCGGACAGGGGGGGCCCTAACTATGGCTACACCTTC
size: NA; V: TRBV7-2; J: TRBJ2-7; D: TRBD2; CDR3: CASSLTGTSGAYEQYF; DNA: TGTGCCAGCAGCTTAACCGGGACTAGCGGGGCCTACGAGCAGTACTTC
size: NA; V: TRBV4-3; J: TRBJ1-2; D: NA; CDR3: CASSRDRNYGYTF; DNA: TGCGCCAGCAGCCGAGACAGGAACTATGGCTACACCTTC
size: NA; V: TRBV11-1; J: TRBJ1-1; D: NA; CDR3: CASSREQGWTEAFF; DNA: TGTGCCAGCAGCCGTGAACAGGGTTGGACTGAAGCTTTCTTT
size: NA; V: TRBV5-1; J: TRBJ1-4; D: NA; CDR3: CASSGSGTREKLFF; DNA: TGCGCCAGCAGCGGATCCGGGACTCGGGAAAAACTGTTTTTT
size: few; V: TRBV7-2; J: TRBJ2-4; D: TRBD1; CDR3: CASSRDRGIQYF; DNA: TGTGCCAGCAGCCGGGACAGGGGCATTCAGTACTTC
size: once; V: TRBV24-1; J: TRBJ2-3; D: TRBD2; CDR3: CATSDSPGLAGGGTDTQYF; DNA: TGTGCCACCAGTGATTCCCCGGGACTAGCGGGAGGAGGCACAGATACGCAGTATTTT
size: NA; V: TRBV7-8; J: TRBJ2-7; D: NA; CDR3: CASSAIRQRPSYEQYF; DNA: TGTGCCAGCAGTGCGATCAGACAGCGCCCCTCCTACGAGCAGTACTTC
size: NA; V: TRBV24-1; J: TRBJ2-1; D: NA; CDR3: CATSDFTSQRAKQFF; DNA: TGTGCCACCAGTGATTTTACTAGCCAGAGGGCTAAGCAGTTCTTC
size: NA; V: TRBV6-2/TRBV6-3; J: TRBJ1-1; D: NA; CDR3: CASSRDLYTEAFF; DNA: TGTGCCAGCAGTAGGGACTTATACACTGAAGCTTTCTTT
size: few; V: TRBV12-2; J: TRBJ2-4; D: NA; CDR3: CASRLETILLSRSTMTKNIQYF; DNA: TGTGCAAGTCGCTTAGAAACTATTCTCCTCTCACGAAGTACCATGACCAAAAACATTCAGTACTTC
size: NA; V: TRBV28; J: TRBJ1-5; D: NA; CDR3: CASSTTGSGNQPQHF; DNA: TGTGCCAGCAGCACCACAGGGAGTGGTAATCAGCCCCAGCATTTT
size: NA; V: TRBV7-9; J: TRBJ1-3; D: NA; CDR3: CASSPPTAGNTIYF; DNA: TGTGCCAGCAGCCCACCGACAGCGGGAAACACCATATATTTT
size: NA; V: TRBV11-2; J: TRBJ2-5; D: TRBD2; CDR3: CASSPLAGTRRTQYF; DNA: TGTGCCAGCAGCCCATTAGCGGGGACCCGGAGGACCCAGTACTTC
size: NA; V: TRBV11-2; J: TRBJ1-5; D: NA; CDR3: CASSSSLNQPQHF; DNA: TGTGCCAGCAGCTCTTCCCTTAATCAGCCCCAGCATTTT
size: NA; V: TRBV27; J: TRBJ1-2; D: NA; CDR3: CASSPQRGDGGGYGYTF; DNA: TGTGCCAGCAGTCCTCAAAGGGGGGATGGGGGGGGCTATGGCTACACCTTC
size: NA; V: TRBV12-3/TRBV12-4; J: TRBJ2-7; D: TRBD1; CDR3: CASSPGQGQYF; DNA: TGTGCCAGCAGTCCCGGACAGGGACAGTACTTC
size: few; V: TRBV6-5; J: TRBJ2-5; D: TRBD2; CDR3: CASKGGLETQYF; DNA: TGTGCCAGCAAGGGAGGGTTGGAGACCCAGTACTTC
size: NA; V: TRBV11-3; J: TRBJ2-1; D: NA; CDR3: CASSFTSSDEQFF; DNA: TGTGCCAGCAGCTTTACTAGCAGCGATGAGCAGTTCTTC
size: NA; V: TRBV19; J: TRBJ1-5; D: NA; CDR3: CASSNPERGSNQPQHF; DNA: TGTGCCAGTAGTAACCCTGAGAGGGGGAGCAATCAGCCCCAGCATTTT
size: NA; V: TRBV14; J: TRBJ2-5; D: TRBD2; CDR3: CASSPTGGGTQYF; DNA: TGTGCCAGCAGTCCGACGGGGGGAGGGACCCAGTACTTC
size: NA; V: TRBV19; J: TRBJ2-7; D: NA; CDR3: CASSITGFYEQYF; DNA: TGTGCCAGTAGTATAACAGGGTTCTACGAGCAGTACTTC
size: few; V: TRBV7-9; J: TRBJ1-1; D: NA; CDR3: CASSLMSIPEAFF; DNA: TGTGCCAGCAGCTTGATGAGTATCCCTGAAGCTTTCTTT
size: NA; V: TRBV9; J: TRBJ2-3; D: TRBD2; CDR3: CASGHSGGPTDTQYF; DNA: TGTGCCAGCGGTCATAGCGGGGGGCCCACAGATACGCAGTATTTT
size: few; V: TRBV18; J: TRBJ2-2; D: TRBD2; CDR3: CASSPPGLAGLWRNTGELFF; DNA: TGTGCCAGCTCACCACCGGGACTAGCGGGATTGTGGAGGAACACCGGGGAGCTGTTTTTT
size: once; V: TRBV3-1/TRBV3-2; J: TRBJ2-1; D: NA; CDR3: CASSQPSRGGTYNEQFF; DNA: TGTGCCAGCAGCCAGCCCTCTAGGGGGGGGACCTACAATGAGCAGTTCTTC
size: NA; V: TRBV6-2/TRBV6-3; J: TRBJ1-1; D: NA; CDR3: CASSYSQGNTEAFF; DNA: TGTGCCAGCAGTTACTCGCAGGGGAACACTGAAGCTTTCTTT
size: NA; V: TRBV7-2; J: TRBJ2-3; D: NA; CDR3: CASSLGVWGTSTDTQYF; DNA: TGTGCCAGCAGCTTAGGAGTATGGGGGACTAGCACAGATACGCAGTATTTT
size: NA; V: TRBV3-1/TRBV3-2; J: TRBJ1-2; D: NA; CDR3: CASSPGLGGYTF; DNA: TGTGCCAGCAGCCCGGGACTGGGCGGCTACACCTTC
size: NA; V: TRBV27; J: TRBJ2-6; D: NA; CDR3: CASSLWTDSGANVLTF; DNA: TGTGCCAGCAGTTTATGGACAGACTCTGGGGCCAACGTCCTGACTTTC
size: once; V: TRBV28; J: TRBJ1-1; D: NA; CDR3: CASSLRSENTEAFF; DNA: TGTGCCAGCAGTTTACGATCAGAGAACACTGAAGCTTTCTTT
size: NA; V: TRBV28; J: TRBJ2-7; D: TRBD1; CDR3: CASQYRDRSYEQYF; DNA: TGTGCCAGCCAATACCGGGACAGGTCCTACGAGCAGTACTTC
size: NA; V: TRBV5-4; J: TRBJ2-4; D: TRBD1; CDR3: CASRPDRGRNIQYF; DNA: TGTGCCAGCAGACCCGACAGGGGACGAAACATTCAGTACTTC
size: NA; V: TRBV27; J: TRBJ2-3; D: TRBD1; CDR3: CASSFLLGQGIDTQYF; DNA: TGTGCCAGCAGTTTTCTTTTGGGACAGGGGATAGATACGCAGTATTTT
size: NA; V: TRBV5-1; J: TRBJ2-2; D: TRBD1; CDR3: CATTRDRANTGELFF; DNA: TGCGCCACCACCAGGGACAGGGCGAACACCGGGGAGCTGTTTTTT
size: NA; V: TRBV6-5; J: TRBJ2-7; D: NA; CDR3: CASSYSANYEQYF; DNA: TGTGCCAGCAGTTACTCTGCGAACTACGAGCAGTACTTC
size: NA; V: TRBV11-2; J: TRBJ1-6; D: NA; CDR3: CASSLGRGTYNSPLHF; DNA: TGTGCCAGCAGCTTAGGAAGAGGAACCTATAATTCACCCCTCCACTTT
size: NA; V: TRBV14; J: TRBJ2-1; D: NA; CDR3: CASSRDSYNEQFF; DNA: TGTGCCAGCAGCCGAGACAGTTACAATGAGCAGTTCTTC
size: NA; V: TRBV2; J: TRBJ1-4; D: NA; CDR3: CASGGLKNCFF; DNA: NA
size: NA; V: TRBV9; J: TRBJ2-2; D: TRBD1; CDR3: CASSVANRGAGELFF; DNA: TGTGCCAGCAGCGTAGCAAACAGGGGGGCCGGGGAGCTGTTTTTT
size: NA; V: TRBV2; J: TRBJ2-7; D: TRBD1; CDR3: CASSGGQGAYEQYF; DNA: TGTGCCAGCAGTGGGGGACAGGGAGCTTACGAGCAGTACTTC
size: NA; V: TRBV18; J: TRBJ2-7; D: TRBD2; CDR3: CASSLAGGSYEQYF; DNA: TGTGCCAGCTCACTCGCGGGGGGCTCCTACGAGCAGTACTTC
size: NA; V: TRBV5-4; J: TRBJ2-7; D: TRBD1; CDR3: CASSLGTPGQGSYEQYF; DNA: TGTGCCAGCAGCTTGGGAACCCCGGGACAGGGATCCTACGAGCAGTACTTC
size: NA; V: TRBV7-9; J: TRBJ2-6; D: NA; CDR3: CASSSLLGQRPSGANVLTF; DNA: TGTGCCAGCAGCTCCCTCCTCGGACAGCGGCCCTCTGGGGCCAACGTGCTGACTTTC
size: NA; V: TRBV24-1; J: TRBJ2-5; D: NA; CDR3: CATSGYTGHQETQYF; DNA: TGTGCCACCAGTGGGTACACAGGTCATCAAGAGACCCAGTACTTC
size: NA; V: TRBV24-1; J: TRBJ2-5; D: TRBD2; CDR3: CATSDFSTSGETQYF; DNA: TGTGCCACCAGTGATTTCTCGACTAGCGGGGAGACCCAGTACTTC
size: NA; V: TRBV19; J: TRBJ2-7; D: TRBD2; CDR3: CASSRLAGASYEQYF; DNA: TGTGCCAGTAGTAGGCTAGCGGGAGCCTCCTACGAGCAGTACTTC